The rows below give T cell receptor beta chains drawn from one sample of a study of blood T cell repertoires in COVID-19. Using immunoSEQ multiplex PCR, the repertoire was profiled, and TCRdb retains in-frame clones only, with some absent. The table records 210,000 or so clones, about nine tenths of them present only once. The sequenced material came from peripheral blood. The source is a man in his fifties with acute or convalescent COVID-19. Both conserved end residues are trimmed from each CDR3. The order of the fields is V gene, J gene, D gene, CDR3 protein. A D gene is named only where the DNA matches it firmly.

V: TRBV7-2
J: TRBJ2-1
D: TRBD2
CDR3: ASSLTSLNEQF

V: TRBV18
J: TRBJ1-6
D: TRBD1
CDR3: ASSPLSRTGDNFNSPLH

V: TRBV7-8
J: TRBJ1-2
D: TRBD1
CDR3: ASSLPRQGGSGYT

V: TRBV6-5
J: TRBJ2-6
D: .
CDR3: ASTRGSAGANVLT

V: TRBV15
J: TRBJ1-4
D: .
CDR3: ATSPPGDNEKLF

V: TRBV30
J: TRBJ1-2
D: .
CDR3: AWSEPPGDYGYT

V: TRBV9
J: TRBJ1-6
D: TRBD1
CDR3: ASSPGQGGLSPLH

V: TRBV18
J: TRBJ1-2
D: .
CDR3: ASSSGDGNYGYT

V: TRBV6-1
J: TRBJ2-1
D: TRBD1
CDR3: ASSESTGGKDEQF

V: TRBV5-1
J: TRBJ2-5
D: .
CDR3: ASSLALWETQY

V: TRBV7-2
J: TRBJ1-2
D: TRBD1
CDR3: ASSLNRDRLGYT

V: TRBV5-3
J: TRBJ1-1
D: .
CDR3: ARSLVSPPSSPGHSNTEAF

V: TRBV5-8
J: TRBJ1-3
D: .
CDR3: ASSFSSGNTIY

V: TRBV10-3
J: TRBJ2-3
D: TRBD1
CDR3: AISDPGTGGADTQY

V: TRBV5-1
J: TRBJ1-2
D: TRBD1
CDR3: ASSWDRFNYGYT

V: TRBV3-1/TRBV3-2
J: TRBJ2-3
D: TRBD2
CDR3: ASRSPLQRGPSTDTQY

V: TRBV3-1/TRBV3-2
J: TRBJ1-4
D: .
CDR3: ATDRNSNEKLF

V: TRBV5-4
J: TRBJ1-1
D: TRBD1
CDR3: ASSLEGGKVEAF

V: TRBV12-3/TRBV12-4
J: TRBJ1-2
D: .
CDR3: ASSYRGVVGYT

V: TRBV5-1
J: TRBJ2-1
D: .
CDR3: ASSAVALENEQF

V: TRBV5-1
J: TRBJ2-7
D: TRBD2
CDR3: ASSGSGGTVTEQY

V: TRBV3-1/TRBV3-2
J: TRBJ2-1
D: TRBD1
CDR3: ASETGGPPSYNEQF

V: TRBV3-1/TRBV3-2
J: TRBJ2-6
D: TRBD1
CDR3: ASSPTGTVSGANVLT

V: TRBV4-1
J: TRBJ1-3
D: .
CDR3: ASSPGHSGNTIY

V: TRBV6-5
J: TRBJ2-1
D: TRBD1
CDR3: ASSRDSYQQF

V: TRBV11-2
J: TRBJ2-6
D: TRBD2
CDR3: ASSRGGAGANVLT

V: TRBV10-3
J: TRBJ1-2
D: TRBD1
CDR3: AIRTGGAGYT

V: TRBV5-4
J: TRBJ2-7
D: TRBD1
CDR3: ASSSGTVAYEQY

V: TRBV11-2
J: TRBJ2-1
D: TRBD2
CDR3: ASSLETSGAGFQF

V: TRBV18
J: TRBJ1-1
D: .
CDR3: ASSLNMNTEAF

V: TRBV5-1
J: TRBJ1-1
D: TRBD1
CDR3: ASGTANTEAF

V: TRBV6-1
J: TRBJ2-7
D: TRBD2
CDR3: ASSEGPGTSGRNYEQY

V: TRBV5-1
J: TRBJ2-3
D: .
CDR3: ASSPGTPRSTDTQY

V: TRBV10-2
J: TRBJ2-5
D: TRBD2
CDR3: ASSESLPAGRAQY

V: TRBV10-1
J: TRBJ2-5
D: .
CDR3: ASSYGQGGTSETQY

V: TRBV7-2
J: TRBJ2-5
D: TRBD2
CDR3: ASSLGGLAGDETQY

V: TRBV5-1
J: TRBJ2-2
D: TRBD1
CDR3: ASSFRDSANTGELF

V: TRBV11-2
J: TRBJ1-4
D: .
CDR3: ASSLSPVEKLF

V: TRBV5-1
J: TRBJ1-1
D: .
CDR3: ASSLGRQLLNTEAF

V: TRBV4-1
J: TRBJ1-1
D: .
CDR3: ASSQERRFEAF

V: TRBV6-7
J: TRBJ2-7
D: .
CDR3: ASSYSGPRGSYEQY

V: TRBV12-3/TRBV12-4
J: TRBJ2-7
D: .
CDR3: ASTLGGAYEQY

V: TRBV4-1
J: TRBJ1-5
D: TRBD1
CDR3: ASSQEGQGRQPQH

V: TRBV5-5
J: TRBJ2-2
D: .
CDR3: ASSAPDRGGELF

V: TRBV24-1
J: TRBJ1-2
D: .
CDR3: ATSPSGGNYGYT

V: TRBV18
J: TRBJ1-5
D: .
CDR3: ASSPDRNQPQH

V: TRBV19
J: TRBJ1-3
D: TRBD1
CDR3: ASSPPDRWTGNTIY

V: TRBV19
J: TRBJ1-2
D: TRBD1
CDR3: ASSIGQGAGGYT

V: TRBV5-8
J: TRBJ1-5
D: .
CDR3: ASSISQGQPQH

V: TRBV7-9
J: TRBJ1-4
D: TRBD1
CDR3: ASSLGQGRGNEKLF

V: TRBV7-2
J: TRBJ1-6
D: .
CDR3: ASSTGQAFYNSPLH